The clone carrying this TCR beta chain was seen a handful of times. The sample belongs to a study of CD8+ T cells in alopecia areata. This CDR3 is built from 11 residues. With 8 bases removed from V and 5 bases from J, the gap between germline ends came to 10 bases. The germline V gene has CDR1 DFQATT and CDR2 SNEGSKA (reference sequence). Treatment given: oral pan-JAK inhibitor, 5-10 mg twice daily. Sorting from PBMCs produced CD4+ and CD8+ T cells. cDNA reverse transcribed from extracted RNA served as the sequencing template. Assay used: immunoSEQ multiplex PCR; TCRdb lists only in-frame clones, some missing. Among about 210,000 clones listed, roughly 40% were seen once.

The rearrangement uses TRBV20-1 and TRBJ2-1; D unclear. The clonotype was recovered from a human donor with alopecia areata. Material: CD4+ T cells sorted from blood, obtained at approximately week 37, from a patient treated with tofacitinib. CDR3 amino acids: CSPTPDNEQFF. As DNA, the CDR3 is TGCAGTCCCACCCCCGACAATGAGCAGTTCTTC.